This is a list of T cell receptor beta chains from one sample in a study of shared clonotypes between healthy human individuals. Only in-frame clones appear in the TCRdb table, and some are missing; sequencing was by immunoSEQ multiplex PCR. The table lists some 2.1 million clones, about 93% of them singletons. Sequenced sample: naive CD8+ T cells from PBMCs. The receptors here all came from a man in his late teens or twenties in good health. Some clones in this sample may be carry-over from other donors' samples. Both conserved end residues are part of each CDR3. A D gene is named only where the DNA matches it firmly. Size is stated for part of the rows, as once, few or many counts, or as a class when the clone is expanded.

CDR3nt: TGTGCCAGCAGCTTAGAAGGACTAGCGGGAACTGAGCAGTTCTTC
CDR3aa: CASSLEGLAGTEQFF
j_gene: TRBJ2-1
abundance: NA
v_gene: TRBV7-9
d_gene: TRBD2

CDR3nt: TGTGCCAGCATGGAGCGGAATACCTACGAGCAGTACTTC
CDR3aa: CASMERNTYEQYF
j_gene: TRBJ2-7
abundance: once
v_gene: TRBV2
d_gene: NA

CDR3nt: TGTGCCAGCAGCTTAGATCTCAATACCGTAAACCCTCGATTCTTC
CDR3aa: CASSLDLNTVNPRFF
j_gene: TRBJ2-1
abundance: NA
v_gene: TRBV11-2
d_gene: NA

CDR3nt: TGTGCCAGCAGCCAAGGGAACTACGAGCAGTACTTC
CDR3aa: CASSQGNYEQYF
j_gene: TRBJ2-7
abundance: NA
v_gene: TRBV14
d_gene: NA

CDR3nt: TGTGCCAGCAGCTTAGAAATAGCGGGAAGCACAGATACGCAGTATTTT
CDR3aa: CASSLEIAGSTDTQYF
j_gene: TRBJ2-3
abundance: NA
v_gene: TRBV13
d_gene: TRBD2

CDR3nt: TGTGCCAGCAGTCCTACTCAGGGGTACGAGCAGTACTTC
CDR3aa: CASSPTQGYEQYF
j_gene: TRBJ2-7
abundance: NA
v_gene: TRBV27
d_gene: NA

CDR3nt: TGTGCCTGGGCCGAGACAGGGGGCGTAGGTGGCTACACCTTC
CDR3aa: CAWAETGGVGGYTF
j_gene: TRBJ1-2
abundance: once
v_gene: TRBV30
d_gene: TRBD1

CDR3nt: TGTGCCAGCAGCTCAGGGACTAGCGGGAGGGCCTGGAGGACCGGGGAGCTGTTTTTT
CDR3aa: CASSSGTSGRAWRTGELFF
j_gene: TRBJ2-2
abundance: NA
v_gene: TRBV11-2
d_gene: TRBD2

CDR3nt: TGTGCCAGCAGTTACATGGGGGCGAGGGAGCTGTTTTTT
CDR3aa: CASSYMGARELFF
j_gene: TRBJ2-2
abundance: NA
v_gene: TRBV6-5
d_gene: NA

CDR3nt: TGTGCCAGCAGTGAATTCGACATAATCTCTGGGGCCAACGTCCTGACTTTC
CDR3aa: CASSEFDIISGANVLTF
j_gene: TRBJ2-6
abundance: once
v_gene: TRBV6-4
d_gene: NA

CDR3nt: TGCACCAGCAGCCAAGTATGGCGGCAAAGCTCCTACAATGAGCAGTTCTTC
CDR3aa: CTSSQVWRQSSYNEQFF
j_gene: TRBJ2-1
abundance: once
v_gene: TRBV4-1
d_gene: NA

CDR3nt: TGTGCCAGCAGTGCGACAGGGGAATTACAAGAGACCCAGTACTTC
CDR3aa: CASSATGELQETQYF
j_gene: TRBJ2-5
abundance: once
v_gene: TRBV27
d_gene: TRBD1

CDR3nt: TGTGCCACCAGCAGAGACGTAGCGGGAGGGAACACCGGGGAGCTGTTTTTT
CDR3aa: CATSRDVAGGNTGELFF
j_gene: TRBJ2-2
abundance: NA
v_gene: TRBV15
d_gene: TRBD2

CDR3nt: TGTACCAGCAGCCCTCCGGGACATAGCAATCAGCCCCAGCATTTT
CDR3aa: CTSSPPGHSNQPQHF
j_gene: TRBJ1-5
abundance: NA
v_gene: TRBV28
d_gene: NA

CDR3nt: TGTGCCAGCAGTTCGGGACAGACTCTCGTCACTGAAGCTTTCTTT
CDR3aa: CASSSGQTLVTEAFF
j_gene: TRBJ1-1
abundance: NA
v_gene: TRBV6-5
d_gene: TRBD1

CDR3nt: TGTGCCAGCAGCCGGACCTCGAACACCGGGGAGCTGTTTTTT
CDR3aa: CASSRTSNTGELFF
j_gene: TRBJ2-2
abundance: NA
v_gene: TRBV11-3
d_gene: NA

CDR3nt: TGTGCCAGCAGCCAACGACCTGGCACAGATACGCAGTATTTT
CDR3aa: CASSQRPGTDTQYF
j_gene: TRBJ2-3
abundance: NA
v_gene: TRBV14
d_gene: NA

CDR3nt: TGTGCCAGCAGCTCGACAGCTAGCACCGGGGAGCTGTTTTTT
CDR3aa: CASSSTASTGELFF
j_gene: TRBJ2-2
abundance: NA
v_gene: TRBV7-6
d_gene: NA

CDR3nt: TGTGCCAGCAGCTTAGGCTCCCGACTCTACGAGCAGTACTTC
CDR3aa: CASSLGSRLYEQYF
j_gene: TRBJ2-7
abundance: NA
v_gene: TRBV13
d_gene: NA

CDR3nt: TGTGCCAGCAGCACACCAGGGGATAACACCGGGGAGCTGTTTTTT
CDR3aa: CASSTPGDNTGELFF
j_gene: TRBJ2-2
abundance: NA
v_gene: TRBV9
d_gene: NA

CDR3nt: TGTGCCAGCAGCAAAGTCTCGGGAGGGTCCTACGAGCAGTACTTC
CDR3aa: CASSKVSGGSYEQYF
j_gene: TRBJ2-7
abundance: NA
v_gene: TRBV21-1
d_gene: NA

CDR3nt: TGCGCCAGCAGCCAAGAGAGTTACTCCTACAATGAGCAGTTCTTC
CDR3aa: CASSQESYSYNEQFF
j_gene: TRBJ2-1
abundance: NA
v_gene: TRBV4-3
d_gene: NA

CDR3nt: TGTGCCAGTAGTACGCTCGAGGCCGGGACAGGAGTATTTGAAGCTTTCTTT
CDR3aa: CASSTLEAGTGVFEAFF
j_gene: TRBJ1-1
abundance: NA
v_gene: TRBV19
d_gene: TRBD1

CDR3nt: TGCGCCAGCAGCTTGCGGGGGCCAGGCTATGGCTACACCTTC
CDR3aa: CASSLRGPGYGYTF
j_gene: TRBJ1-2
abundance: NA
v_gene: TRBV5-1
d_gene: NA

CDR3nt: TGTGCCAGCAGCTTAGGGTCACTTGAAGCTTTCTTT
CDR3aa: CASSLGSLEAFF
j_gene: TRBJ1-1
abundance: NA
v_gene: TRBV7-9
d_gene: NA

CDR3nt: TGTGCCAGCAAGACAGGGCCTACCAACAATGAGCAGTTCTTC
CDR3aa: CASKTGPTNNEQFF
j_gene: TRBJ2-1
abundance: NA
v_gene: TRBV6-1
d_gene: TRBD1

CDR3nt: TGTGCCAGCAGTGAATATCTGTTCTCTGGAAACACCATATATTTT
CDR3aa: CASSEYLFSGNTIYF
j_gene: TRBJ1-3
abundance: NA
v_gene: TRBV25-1
d_gene: NA

CDR3nt: TGTGCCAGCAGCTTGGCCGGGAGCTCCTACGAGCAGTACTTC
CDR3aa: CASSLAGSSYEQYF
j_gene: TRBJ2-7
abundance: once
v_gene: TRBV5-4
d_gene: NA

CDR3nt: TGTGCCAGCAGTTTATCGGCACGAGCTACTGATACGCAGTATTTT
CDR3aa: CASSLSARATDTQYF
j_gene: TRBJ2-3
abundance: NA
v_gene: TRBV28
d_gene: NA

CDR3nt: TGTGCCAGCAGCTTGGGGGTTTGGCTAGCGGGCAATGAGCAGTTCTTC
CDR3aa: CASSLGVWLAGNEQFF
j_gene: TRBJ2-1
abundance: NA
v_gene: TRBV5-6
d_gene: TRBD2

CDR3nt: TGTGCCAGCAGCTTGGAACCAACAGGTTTGACCTACGAGCAGTACTTC
CDR3aa: CASSLEPTGLTYEQYF
j_gene: TRBJ2-7
abundance: NA
v_gene: TRBV7-6
d_gene: NA

CDR3nt: TGCGCCAGCAGCCAAGGACTTAGGGGATACAATGAGCAGTTCTTC
CDR3aa: CASSQGLRGYNEQFF
j_gene: TRBJ2-1
abundance: NA
v_gene: TRBV4-3
d_gene: NA